This TCR beta chain was documented in a study of CD8+ T cells in alopecia areata. Study-level background: Scalp area affected, as a percentage, set the severity score of treated patients.

Extraction of RNA preceded its reverse transcription into cDNA, which served as the sequencing template. Repertoires were generated with immunoSEQ multiplex PCR, while TCRdb's copy carries only in-frame clones and drops some. Seen here are about 140,000 clones, roughly 82% observed once, and the top ten hold about 25%. Treatment here: oral pan-JAK inhibitor, 5-10 mg twice daily. The source material was CD8+ T cells sorted from blood, sampled at week 4, from a patient treated with tofacitinib. The sequence was obtained from a human donor with alopecia areata.

CDR3 DNA: TGTGCCTCGAAGACAGCCCCCTACGAGCAGTACTTC. Amino acids: CASKTAPYEQYF. This sequence joins TRBV30 and TRBJ2-7; maybe TRBD1 (5 bases). CDR3 size: 12 residues. Trimming pared 7 bases from V and 2 bases from J, leaving 12 bases between. CDR1 and CDR2 from the germline V gene are GTSNPN and SVGIG (reference sequence).